The clone carrying this T cell receptor beta chain occurred a few times. Germline CDR1 is SEHNR and CDR2 is FQNEAQ (reference sequence). The length of the CDR3 is 18 residues. The V end was cut by 0 bases, the J end by 3 bases, with 15 bases between. The sample is drawn from a study of CD8+CD57+ T cells in acquired aplastic anemia. Template material for TCR beta VDJ and CDR3 profiling consisted of genomic DNA. TCRdb fed the reads into MiXCR, producing one record per CDR3 protein. This table holds about 160,000 distinct CDR3 sequences, 70% to 80% found once. Those patients picked for sequencing had displayed CD8+CD57+ cell expansion on flow cytometry. At the time of blood sampling, patients had not yet received any therapy.

The TCR was taken from a human donor with aplastic anemia. Specimen: sorted CD4+, CD8+, or CD8+CD57+ T cells (not recorded which) from PBMCs. The genes are TRBV7-9 and TRBJ2-6; D tentatively reads TRBD1 or TRBD2 (6 bases each). The CDR3 loop is CASSLAPGARLGANVLTF. In DNA form, the CDR3 reads TGTGCCAGCAGCTTAGCGCCGGGGGCGAGACTTGGGGCCAACGTCCTGACTTTC.